This T cell receptor (beta chain) was identified in a study of beta chain features in type 1 diabetes. The overall study: The number of sorted cells examined across all samples was some 99,000,000.

Trimming took off 6 bases at V and 1 base at J, with 9 bases between the two ends. Germline V gene data show CDR1 as MDHEN and CDR2 as SYDVKM. The CDR3 is 14 amino acids. Regarding the study as a whole: Insertion counts at VDJ junctions were lower in type 1 diabetes patients, who also showed more deletions there.

The sample holds many counts of this clone. Its cognate antigen is unknown. Every bit of the isolated RNA underwent reverse transcription, so sequencing read expressed TCRB transcripts. The protocol was immunoSEQ multiplex PCR, while the TCRdb copy is restricted to in-frame clones and leaves out a portion. The sample lists 150,000 to 190,000 clones, around 8% occurring once. This TCR derives from a man between 18 and 35 years old in good health. The chain couples TRBV28 to TRBJ2-2; D is possibly TRBD2 (6 bases). Sequencing was performed on central memory CD4+ T cells from blood. CDR3 sequence (DNA): TGTGCCAGCAGGCGGGGACGGAACACCGGGGAGCTGTTTTTT. This codes for CASRRGRNTGELFF.